This T cell receptor beta chain appears in the sequencing data of a study of blood T cell repertoires in COVID-19. Study-wide context: Researchers got acute and convalescent COVID-19 samples from the United States, Italy and Spain. From T cells, B-cell-depleted T cells, or PBMCs came the material, which was cDNA or gDNA.

Generated by immunoSEQ multiplex PCR, the TCRdb table keeps only in-frame clones and is missing some. The sample yields some 200,000 clones, about 79% seen once. Trimming removed 4 bases from V and 3 bases from J; junction bases left unmatched: 12. The CDR3 runs to 16 residues. Per germline, CDR1 SGHDT and CDR2 YYEEEE. This chain links TRBV5-6 with TRBJ1-2, with 7 positions matching TRBD1. The specimen was peripheral blood. The sequence derives from a woman in her 40s who had recovered from COVID-19. The CDR3 reads CASSPIRGGGDYGYTF. CDR3 in DNA: TGTGCCAGCAGCCCGATCCGTGGAGGGGGCGACTATGGCTACACCTTC.